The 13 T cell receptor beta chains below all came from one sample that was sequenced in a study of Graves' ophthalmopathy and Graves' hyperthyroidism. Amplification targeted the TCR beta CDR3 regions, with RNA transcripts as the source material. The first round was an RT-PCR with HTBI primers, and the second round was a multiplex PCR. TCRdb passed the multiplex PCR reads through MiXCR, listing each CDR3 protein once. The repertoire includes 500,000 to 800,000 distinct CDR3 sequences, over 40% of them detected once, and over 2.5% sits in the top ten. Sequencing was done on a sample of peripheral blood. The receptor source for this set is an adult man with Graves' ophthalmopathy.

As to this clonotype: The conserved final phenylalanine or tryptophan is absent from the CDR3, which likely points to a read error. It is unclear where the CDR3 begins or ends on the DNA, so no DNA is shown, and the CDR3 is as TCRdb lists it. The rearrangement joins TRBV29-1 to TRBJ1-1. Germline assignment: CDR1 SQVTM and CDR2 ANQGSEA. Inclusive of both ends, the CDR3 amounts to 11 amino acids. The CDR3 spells CSVAANTEASL.

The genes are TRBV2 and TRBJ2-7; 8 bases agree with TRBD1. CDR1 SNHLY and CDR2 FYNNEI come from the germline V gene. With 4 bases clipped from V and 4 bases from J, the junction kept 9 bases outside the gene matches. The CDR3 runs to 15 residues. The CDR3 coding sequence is TGTGCCAGCAGTGGCCTCGACAGGGGAATTTACGAGCAGTACTTC. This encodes CASSGLDRGIYEQYF.

CDR3: CSARVTGEGWAGELFF. The CDR3 DNA reads TGCAGTGCTAGAGTGACAGGGGAAGGGTGGGCCGGGGAGCTGTTTTTT. The V and J genes are TRBV20-1 and TRBJ2-2; 8 bases agree with TRBD1. CDR3 size: 16 residues. The trim removed 1 base at V and 6 bases at J, leaving 10 bases unmatched. The germline V gene has CDR1 DFQATT and CDR2 SNEGSKA (reference sequence).

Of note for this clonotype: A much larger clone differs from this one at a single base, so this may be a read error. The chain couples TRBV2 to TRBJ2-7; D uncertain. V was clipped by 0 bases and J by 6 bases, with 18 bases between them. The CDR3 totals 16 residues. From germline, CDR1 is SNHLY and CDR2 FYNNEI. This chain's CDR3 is CASSEAQSITPCEQYF. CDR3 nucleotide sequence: TGTGCCAGCAGTGAAGCTCAGTCGATTACACCTTGCGAGCAGTACTTC.

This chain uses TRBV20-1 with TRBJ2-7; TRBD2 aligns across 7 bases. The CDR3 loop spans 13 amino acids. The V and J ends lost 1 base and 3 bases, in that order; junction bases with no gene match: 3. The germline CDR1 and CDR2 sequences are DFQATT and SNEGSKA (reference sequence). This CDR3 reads CSARGLAIYEQYF. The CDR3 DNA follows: TGCAGTGCTAGAGGACTAGCTATCTACGAGCAGTACTTC.

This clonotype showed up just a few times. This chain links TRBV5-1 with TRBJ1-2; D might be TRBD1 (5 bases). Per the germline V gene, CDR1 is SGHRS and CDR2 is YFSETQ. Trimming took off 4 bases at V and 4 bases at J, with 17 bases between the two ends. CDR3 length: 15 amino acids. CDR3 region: CASSAERQFSYGYTF. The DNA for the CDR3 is TGCGCCAGCAGCGCTGAGAGACAGTTCAGCTATGGCTACACCTTC.

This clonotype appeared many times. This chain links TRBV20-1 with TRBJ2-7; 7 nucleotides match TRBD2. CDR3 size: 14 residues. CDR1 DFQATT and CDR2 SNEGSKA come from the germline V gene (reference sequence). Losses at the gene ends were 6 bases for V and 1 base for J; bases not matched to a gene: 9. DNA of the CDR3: TGCAGTGCAACCGCGGGGGAACAGTCCTACGAGCAGTACTTC. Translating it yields CSATAGEQSYEQYF.

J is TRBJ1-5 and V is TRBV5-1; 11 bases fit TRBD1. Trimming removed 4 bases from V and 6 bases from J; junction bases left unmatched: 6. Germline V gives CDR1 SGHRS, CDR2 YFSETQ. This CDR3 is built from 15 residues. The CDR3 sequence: CASSTGQGAIQPQHF. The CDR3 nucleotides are TGCGCCAGCAGCACCGGACAGGGGGCGATTCAGCCCCAGCATTTT.

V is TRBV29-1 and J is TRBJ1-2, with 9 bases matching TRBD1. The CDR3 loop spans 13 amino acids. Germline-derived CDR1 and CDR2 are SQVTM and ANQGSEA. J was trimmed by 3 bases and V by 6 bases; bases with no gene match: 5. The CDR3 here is CSVGQGTDYGYTF. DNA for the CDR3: TGCAGCGTAGGACAGGGGACAGACTATGGCTACACCTTC.

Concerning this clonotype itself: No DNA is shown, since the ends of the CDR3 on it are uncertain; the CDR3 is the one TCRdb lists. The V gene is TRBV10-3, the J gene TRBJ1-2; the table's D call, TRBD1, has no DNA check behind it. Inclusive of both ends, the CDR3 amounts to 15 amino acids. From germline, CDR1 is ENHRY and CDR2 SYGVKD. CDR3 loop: CASSLRSLRGYGCTF.

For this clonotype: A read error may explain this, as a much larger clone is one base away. This CDR3 is CAISESPTGINYGYTF. Here the CDR3 DNA reads TGTGCCATCAGTGAAAGTCCGACAGGGATCAACTATGGCTACACCTTC. V and J are TRBV10-3 and TRBJ1-2; 7 nucleotides line up with TRBD1. The CDR3 spans 16 residues. The germline CDR1 and CDR2 sequences are ENHRY and SYGVKD. The trim removed 3 bases at V and 2 bases at J, leaving 9 bases unmatched.

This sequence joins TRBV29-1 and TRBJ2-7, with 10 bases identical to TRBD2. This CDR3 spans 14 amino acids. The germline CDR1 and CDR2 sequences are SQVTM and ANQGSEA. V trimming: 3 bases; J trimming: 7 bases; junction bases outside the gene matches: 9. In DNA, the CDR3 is TGCAGCGTTGATAGCGGGGGGCGCTACAATGAGCAGTACTTC. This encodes CSVDSGGRYNEQYF.

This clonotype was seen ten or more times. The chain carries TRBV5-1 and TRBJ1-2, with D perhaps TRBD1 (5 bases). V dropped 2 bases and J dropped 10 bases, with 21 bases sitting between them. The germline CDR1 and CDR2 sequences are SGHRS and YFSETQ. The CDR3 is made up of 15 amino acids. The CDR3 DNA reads TGCGCCAGCAGCTTTTCCAGACAGTCCCCACGAGCCTACACCTTC. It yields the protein CASSFSRQSPRAYTF.